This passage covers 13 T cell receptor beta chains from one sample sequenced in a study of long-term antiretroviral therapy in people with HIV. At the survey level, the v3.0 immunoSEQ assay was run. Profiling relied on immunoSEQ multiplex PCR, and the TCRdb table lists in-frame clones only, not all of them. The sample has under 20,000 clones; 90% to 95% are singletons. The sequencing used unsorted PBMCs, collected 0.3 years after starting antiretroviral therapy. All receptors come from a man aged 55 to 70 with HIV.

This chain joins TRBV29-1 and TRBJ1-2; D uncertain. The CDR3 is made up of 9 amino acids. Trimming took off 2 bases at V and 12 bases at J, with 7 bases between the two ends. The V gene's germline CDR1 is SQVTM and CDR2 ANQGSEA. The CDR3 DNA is TGCAGCGTTGAATTTGGGAACACCTTC. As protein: CSVEFGNTF. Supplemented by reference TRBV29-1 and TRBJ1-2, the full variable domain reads SAVISQKPSRDICQRGTSLTIQCQVDSQVTMMFWYRQQPGQSLTLIATANQGSEATYESGFVIDKFPISRPNLTFSTLTVSNMSPEDSSIYLCSVEFGNTFGSGTRLTVV.

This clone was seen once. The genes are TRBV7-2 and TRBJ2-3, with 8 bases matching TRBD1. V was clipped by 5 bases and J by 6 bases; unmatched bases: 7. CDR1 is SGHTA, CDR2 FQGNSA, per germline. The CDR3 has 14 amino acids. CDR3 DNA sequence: TGTGCCAGCAGCCTTCAGGGACAGGCTGATACGCAGTATTTT. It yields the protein CASSLQGQADTQYF. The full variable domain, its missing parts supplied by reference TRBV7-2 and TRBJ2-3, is GAGVSQSPSNKVTEKGKDVELRCDPISGHTALYWYRQSLGQGLEFLIYFQGNSAPDKSGLPSDRFSAERTGGSVSTLTIQRTQQEDSAVYLCASSLQGQADTQYFGPGTRLTVL.

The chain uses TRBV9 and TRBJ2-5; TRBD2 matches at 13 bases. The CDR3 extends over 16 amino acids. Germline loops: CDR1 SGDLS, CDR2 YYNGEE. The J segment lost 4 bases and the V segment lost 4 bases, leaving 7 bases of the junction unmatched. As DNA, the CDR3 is TGTGCCAGCAGCCCCGTCGGACTAGCGGGGGTAGAGACCCAGTACTTC. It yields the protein CASSPVGLAGVETQYF.

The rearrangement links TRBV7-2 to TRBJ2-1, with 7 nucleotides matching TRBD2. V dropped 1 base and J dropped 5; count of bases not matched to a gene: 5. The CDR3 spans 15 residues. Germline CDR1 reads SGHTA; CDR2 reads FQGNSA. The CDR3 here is CASSLVGTNNNEQFF. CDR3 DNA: TGTGCCAGCAGCTTAGTCGGGACTAACAACAATGAGCAGTTCTTC.

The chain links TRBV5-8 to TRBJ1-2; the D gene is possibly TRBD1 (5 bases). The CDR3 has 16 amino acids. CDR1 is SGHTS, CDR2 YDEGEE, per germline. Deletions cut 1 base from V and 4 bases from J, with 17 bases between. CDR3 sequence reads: CASSLKVQGATYGYTF. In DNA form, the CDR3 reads TGTGCCAGCAGCTTGAAAGTCCAGGGCGCGACCTATGGCTACACCTTC.

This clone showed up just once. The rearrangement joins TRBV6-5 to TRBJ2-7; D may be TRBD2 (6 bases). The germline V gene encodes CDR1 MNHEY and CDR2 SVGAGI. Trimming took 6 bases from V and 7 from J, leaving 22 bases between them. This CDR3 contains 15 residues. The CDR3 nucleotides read TGTGCCAGCAGCCAATCAGGGACTTCAATGCGGGAGCAGTACTTC. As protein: CASSQSGTSMREQYF.

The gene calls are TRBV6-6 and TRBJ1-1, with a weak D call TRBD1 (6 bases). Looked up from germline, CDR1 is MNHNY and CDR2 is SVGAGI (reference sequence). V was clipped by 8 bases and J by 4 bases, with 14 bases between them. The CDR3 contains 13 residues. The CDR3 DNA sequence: TGTGCCAGCCGGACAGTTTCTGGCACTGAAGCTTTCTTT. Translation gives CASRTVSGTEAFF.

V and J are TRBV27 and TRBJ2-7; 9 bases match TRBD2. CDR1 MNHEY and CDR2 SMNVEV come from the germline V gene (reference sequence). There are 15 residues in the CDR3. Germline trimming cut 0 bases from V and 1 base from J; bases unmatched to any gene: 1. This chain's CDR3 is CASSLSREGSYEQYF. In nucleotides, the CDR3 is TGTGCCAGCAGTTTATCGCGGGAGGGGTCCTACGAGCAGTACTTC.

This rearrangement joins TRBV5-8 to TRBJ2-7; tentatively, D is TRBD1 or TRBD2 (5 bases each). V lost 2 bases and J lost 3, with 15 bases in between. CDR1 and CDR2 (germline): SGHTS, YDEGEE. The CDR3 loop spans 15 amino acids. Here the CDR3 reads CASSFGEWDVYEQYF. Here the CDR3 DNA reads TGTGCCAGCAGCTTCGGGGAATGGGACGTCTACGAGCAGTACTTC. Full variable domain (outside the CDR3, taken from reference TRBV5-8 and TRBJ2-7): EAGVTQSPTHLIKTRGQQATLRCSPISGHTSVYWYQQALGLGLQFLLWYDEGEERNRGNFPPRFSGRQFPNYSSELNVNALELEDSALYLCASSFGEWDVYEQYFGPGTRLTVT.

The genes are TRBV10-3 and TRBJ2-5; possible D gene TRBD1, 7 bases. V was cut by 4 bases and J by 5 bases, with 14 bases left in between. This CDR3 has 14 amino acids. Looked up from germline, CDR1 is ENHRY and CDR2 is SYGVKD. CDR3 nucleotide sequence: TGTGCCATCAGTGGGAGGGGGCCCCTGGAGACCCAGTACTTC. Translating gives CAISGRGPLETQYF.

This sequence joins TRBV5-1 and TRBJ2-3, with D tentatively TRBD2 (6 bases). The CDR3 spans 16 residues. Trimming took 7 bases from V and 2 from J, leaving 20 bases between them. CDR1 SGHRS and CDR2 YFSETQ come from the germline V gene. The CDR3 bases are TGCGCCAGCCGGCGATGGGCTAGCGAGGACACAGATACGCAGTATTTT. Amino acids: CASRRWASEDTDTQYF. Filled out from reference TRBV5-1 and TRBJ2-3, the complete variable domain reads KAGVTQTPRYLIKTRGQQVTLSCSPISGHRSVSWYQQTPGQGLQFLFEYFSETQRNKGNFPGRFSGRQFSNSRSEMNVSTLELGDSALYLCASRRWASEDTDTQYFGPGTRLTVL.

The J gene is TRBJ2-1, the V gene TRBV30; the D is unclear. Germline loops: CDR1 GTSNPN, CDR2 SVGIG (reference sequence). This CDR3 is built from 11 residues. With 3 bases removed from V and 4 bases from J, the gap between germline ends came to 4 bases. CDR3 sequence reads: CAWRPYNEQFF. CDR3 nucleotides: TGTGCCTGGAGGCCGTACAATGAGCAGTTCTTC.

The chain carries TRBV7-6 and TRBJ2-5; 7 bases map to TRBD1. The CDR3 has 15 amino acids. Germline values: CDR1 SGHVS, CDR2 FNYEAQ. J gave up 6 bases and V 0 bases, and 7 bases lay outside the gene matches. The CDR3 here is CASSLALTTGQTQYF. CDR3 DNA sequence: TGTGCCAGCAGCTTAGCCCTTACGACAGGGCAGACCCAGTACTTC.